This is a list of T cell receptor beta chains from one sample in a study of graft-versus-host responses after intestinal transplantation. What these receptors recognize is not known. Using immunoSEQ multiplex PCR, the repertoire was profiled, and TCRdb retains in-frame clones only, with some absent. This sample carries approximately 100,000 clones, around 90% of them seen once, and the ten largest clones take 0.11%. The sequenced sample was unstimulated CD4+ T cells sorted from spleen or lymph node cells, obtained before intestinal transplant. These receptors were collected from a human donor who received an intestinal transplant. CDR3s include the opening cysteine and the closing phenylalanine or tryptophan. D genes are given only for firm matches. Clone size is shown for a subset of rows, as once, few, many or a class of expanded clone.

size: -; D: TRBD1; J: TRBJ2-2; V: TRBV4-1; CDR3: CASSQPTGGGTGELFF; DNA: TGCGCCAGCAGCCAACCGACAGGGGGAGGCACCGGGGAGCTGTTTTTT
size: -; D: TRBD1; J: TRBJ1-2; V: TRBV18; CDR3: CASSQGQGQAYGYTF; DNA: TGTGCCAGCTCACAGGGACAGGGCCAAGCCTATGGCTACACCTTC
size: -; D: TRBD1; J: TRBJ2-7; V: TRBV27; CDR3: CASSKTGAQYEQYF; DNA: TGTGCCAGCAGTAAGACAGGGGCGCAATACGAGCAGTACTTC
size: -; D: -; J: TRBJ1-2; V: TRBV6-5; CDR3: CASSRTGGGYTF; DNA: TGTGCCAGCAGTAGGACTGGTGGTGGCTACACCTTC
size: -; D: TRBD1; J: TRBJ1-4; V: TRBV5-1; CDR3: CASSLRAGGFMDEKLFF; DNA: TGCGCCAGCAGCTTGAGGGCAGGGGGCTTCATGGATGAAAAACTGTTTTTT
size: -; D: TRBD2; J: TRBJ2-3; V: TRBV27; CDR3: CASSPAGGRADTQYF; DNA: TGTGCCAGCAGCCCGGCGGGGGGGCGGGCAGATACGCAGTATTTT
size: once; D: -; J: TRBJ1-2; V: TRBV2; CDR3: CATLQGRGDYGYTF; DNA: TGTGCCACACTCCAGGGAAGGGGTGACTATGGCTACACCTTC
size: -; D: TRBD1; J: TRBJ2-6; V: TRBV19; CDR3: CASSIRTGKTGPGANVLTF; DNA: TGTGCCAGTAGTATACGGACAGGCAAAACGGGGCCTGGGGCCAACGTCCTGACTTTC
size: -; D: -; J: TRBJ1-5; V: TRBV10-3; CDR3: CAISEGAAQPQHF; DNA: TGTGCCATCAGTGAGGGGGCCGCTCAGCCCCAGCATTTT
size: -; D: -; J: TRBJ1-1; V: TRBV10-1; CDR3: CASSDSGGAEAFF; DNA: TGCGCCAGCAGTGACTCTGGGGGGGCTGAAGCTTTCTTT
size: -; D: TRBD1; J: TRBJ1-1; V: TRBV18; CDR3: CASSPSTGTIDEAFF; DNA: TGTGCCAGCTCACCTTCGACAGGGACGATTGATGAAGCTTTCTTT
size: -; D: TRBD2; J: TRBJ2-2; V: TRBV11-2; CDR3: CASSPYSGGGTGELFF; DNA: TGTGCCAGCAGCCCCTATAGCGGGGGTGGGACCGGGGAGCTGTTTTTT
size: -; D: -; J: TRBJ1-5; V: TRBV4-1; CDR3: CASSQDRTGNSNQPQHF; DNA: TGCGCCAGCAGCCAAGACCGAACAGGGAATAGCAATCAGCCCCAGCATTTT
size: -; D: -; J: TRBJ2-5; V: TRBV19; CDR3: CASSSGDPMETQYF; DNA: TGTGCCAGTAGTAGCGGGGATCCGATGGAGACCCAGTACTTC
size: -; D: TRBD1; J: TRBJ2-1; V: TRBV2; CDR3: CASSRDREIPEFF; DNA: TGTGCCAGCAGCCGGGACAGGGAGATTCCGGAGTTCTTC
size: -; D: TRBD1; J: TRBJ1-2; V: TRBV2; CDR3: CASSEWDSRSPAGYTF; DNA: TGTGCCAGCAGTGAATGGGACAGTCGCTCTCCCGCTGGCTACACCTTC
size: -; D: -; J: TRBJ2-3; V: TRBV11-2; CDR3: CASSPTTGRSTDTQYF; DNA: TGTGCCAGCAGCCCAACCACGGGTCGATCCACAGATACGCAGTATTTT
size: few; D: -; J: TRBJ1-2; V: TRBV6-6; CDR3: CASSYGGNYGYTF; DNA: TGTGCCAGCAGTTACGGGGGGAACTATGGCTACACCTTC
size: once; D: -; J: TRBJ2-5; V: TRBV18; CDR3: CASSPLLRETQYF; DNA: TGTGCCAGCTCACCCCTCTTGCGGGAGACCCAGTACTTC
size: -; D: -; J: TRBJ1-2; V: TRBV27; CDR3: CASGGADLYGYTF; DNA: TGTGCCAGCGGGGGGGCAGACCTCTATGGCTACACCTTC
size: -; D: -; J: TRBJ1-1; V: TRBV6-1; CDR3: CASSERIRASGTEAFF; DNA: TGTGCCAGCAGTGAGAGAATCAGGGCATCGGGCACTGAAGCTTTCTTT
size: -; D: -; J: TRBJ1-2; V: TRBV5-1; CDR3: CASSHRQATDGYTF; DNA: TGCGCCAGCAGCCACCGACAGGCTACAGATGGCTACACCTTC
size: few; D: -; J: TRBJ2-6; V: TRBV9; CDR3: CASSVVGRVSGANVLTF; DNA: TGTGCCAGCAGCGTAGTCGGCAGGGTCTCTGGGGCCAACGTCCTGACTTTC
size: -; D: -; J: TRBJ2-5; V: TRBV13; CDR3: CASSLGRGSLETQYF; DNA: TGTGCCAGCAGCTTAGGCCGGGGGAGTCTGGAGACCCAGTACTTC
size: -; D: -; J: TRBJ2-2; V: TRBV27; CDR3: CASSLLGQGWAGELFF; DNA: TGTGCCAGCAGTTTGCTAGGGCAGGGCTGGGCCGGGGAGCTGTTTTTT
size: -; D: -; J: TRBJ2-3; V: TRBV5-1; CDR3: CASSLAVLSGFTDTQYF; DNA: TGCGCCAGCAGCTTGGCCGTTTTGTCCGGGTTCACAGATACGCAGTATTTT
size: -; D: TRBD1; J: TRBJ1-6; V: TRBV2; CDR3: CAARGTGNSPLHF; DNA: TGTGCCGCCCGGGGGACAGGGAATTCACCCCTCCACTTT
size: once; D: TRBD2; J: TRBJ2-2; V: TRBV4-1; CDR3: CASSLLGAGGGTGELFF; DNA: TGCGCCAGCAGCCTATTGGGAGCGGGGGGCGGCACCGGGGAGCTGTTTTTT
size: -; D: -; J: TRBJ2-7; V: TRBV7-3; CDR3: CASSAPGTLSEQYF; DNA: TGTGCCAGCAGCGCTCCCGGGACACTCAGCGAGCAGTACTTC
size: -; D: TRBD1; J: TRBJ2-7; V: TRBV6-1; CDR3: CATTRGTGPYEQYF; DNA: TGTGCCACCACGAGGGGGACAGGACCCTACGAGCAGTACTTC
size: -; D: -; J: TRBJ1-3; V: TRBV9; CDR3: CASSVDAGGNTIYF; DNA: TGTGCCAGCAGCGTAGATGCCGGGGGAAACACCATATATTTT
size: -; D: -; J: TRBJ2-7; V: TRBV2; CDR3: CASSRTAGAEQYF; DNA: TGTGCCAGCAGTCGGACAGCAGGGGCCGAGCAGTACTTC
size: once; D: -; J: TRBJ1-1; V: TRBV2; CDR3: CASNLAQITEAFF; DNA: TGTGCCAGCAATTTAGCCCAAATCACTGAAGCTTTCTTT
size: -; D: TRBD2; J: TRBJ2-7; V: TRBV10-3; CDR3: CAAGTSDEQYF; DNA: TGCGCGGCCGGGACTAGCGACGAGCAGTACTTC
size: -; D: TRBD1; J: TRBJ1-1; V: TRBV6-1; CDR3: CASKIGTAYGAFF; DNA: TGTGCCAGCAAGATAGGGACAGCCTATGGAGCTTTCTTT
size: -; D: -; J: TRBJ1-2; V: TRBV7-2; CDR3: CASSLLGGYGYTF; DNA: TGTGCCAGCAGCTTATTAGGGGGCTATGGCTACACCTTC
size: -; D: -; J: TRBJ2-5; V: TRBV6-6; CDR3: CASSYLGIRETQYF; DNA: TGTGCCAGCAGTTACTTGGGCATCCGAGAGACCCAGTACTTC
size: few; D: -; J: TRBJ2-7; V: TRBV21-1; CDR3: CASRDRGLNEQYF; DNA: TGTGCCAGCAGGGACAGGGGGTTGAACGAGCAGTACTTC
size: -; D: TRBD1; J: TRBJ2-1; V: TRBV15; CDR3: CATSTKDRVISYNEQFF; DNA: TGTGCCACCAGCACTAAGGACAGGGTGATCTCCTACAATGAGCAGTTCTTC
size: -; D: -; J: TRBJ1-2; V: TRBV9; CDR3: CASSVGTTGGYTF; DNA: TGTGCCAGCAGCGTAGGAACAACGGGAGGCTACACCTTC
size: -; D: -; J: TRBJ1-1; V: TRBV4-1; CDR3: CASSQDWGRATEAFF; DNA: TGCGCCAGCAGCCAAGATTGGGGGAGGGCCACTGAAGCTTTCTTT